This T cell receptor (beta chain) was identified during a study of vaccination effects on CD4 cells after COVID-19. Ahead of sequencing, the ViraFEST assay grew antigen-specific CD4+ T cells using viral peptide pools. Scientists isolated CD4+ T cells after an approximately 11-day culture period ended. Their SARS-CoV-2 infection, verified by PCR, occurred between March and December 2020. Every well got 1.5 million to 2.5 million PBMC, which were grown with about 9.6 IU/ml IL-2 and roughly 10 ug/ml peptides. HIV-1 Nef peptides, pooled, formed the negative control culture. A half-volume exchange with IL-2 medium occurred on days 3 and 7. The protocol was immunoSEQ multiplex PCR, while the TCRdb copy is restricted to in-frame clones and leaves out a portion. The sample holds tens of thousands of clones, 65% to 85% seen once. In the case of this clone: No antigen is known for it.

Germline CDR1 ENHRY, CDR2 SYGVKD. The CDR3 has 18 residues. The V and J ends lost 3 bases and 1 base respectively, with 16 bases between them. J is TRBJ2-6 and V is TRBV10-3; tentatively, D is TRBD2 (7 bases). The material was CD4+ T cells from PBMCs cultured with HIV peptides, obtained before COVID-19 vaccination. Regarding subset: HIV-1 Nef peptide pool negative control/reference culture. The clonotype originates from a human donor who had a prior SARS-CoV-2 infection. The CDR3 DNA follows: TGTGCCATCAGTGACAGGGGAAGGGGAGGGTCTGGGGCCAACGTCCTGACTTTC. This codes for CAISDRGRGGSGANVLTF.